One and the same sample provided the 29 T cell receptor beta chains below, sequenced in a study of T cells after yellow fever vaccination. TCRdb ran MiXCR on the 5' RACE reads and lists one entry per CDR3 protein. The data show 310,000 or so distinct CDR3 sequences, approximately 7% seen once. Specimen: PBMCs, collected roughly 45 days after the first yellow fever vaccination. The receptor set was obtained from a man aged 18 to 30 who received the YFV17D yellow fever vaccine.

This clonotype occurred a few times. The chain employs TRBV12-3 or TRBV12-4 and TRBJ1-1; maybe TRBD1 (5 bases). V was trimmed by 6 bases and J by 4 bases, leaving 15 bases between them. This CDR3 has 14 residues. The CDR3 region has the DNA TGTGCCAGCAGATTGGGGGTGGTGAGCACTGAAGCTTTCTTT. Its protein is CASRLGVVSTEAFF.

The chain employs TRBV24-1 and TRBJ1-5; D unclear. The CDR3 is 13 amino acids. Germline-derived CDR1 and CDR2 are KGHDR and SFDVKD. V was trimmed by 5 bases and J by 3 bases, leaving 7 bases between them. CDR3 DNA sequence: TGTGCCACCAGTGGTTGGGACAATCAGCCCCAGCATTTT. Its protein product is CATSGWDNQPQHF.

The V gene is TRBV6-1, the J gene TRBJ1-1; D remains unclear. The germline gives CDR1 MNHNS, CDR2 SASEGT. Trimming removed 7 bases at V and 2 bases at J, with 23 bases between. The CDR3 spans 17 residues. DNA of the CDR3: TGTGCCAGCACCCGAGCGCGGGAGCTTCGTAGTAACACTGAAGCTTTCTTT. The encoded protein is CASTRARELRSNTEAFF.

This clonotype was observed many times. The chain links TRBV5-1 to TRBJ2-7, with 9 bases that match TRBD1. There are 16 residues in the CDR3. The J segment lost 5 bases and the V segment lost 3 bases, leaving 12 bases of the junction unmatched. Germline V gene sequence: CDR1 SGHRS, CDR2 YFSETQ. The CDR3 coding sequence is TGCGCCAGCAGCTCTAGACAAACCGGGACAGGGAACGAGCAGTACTTC. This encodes CASSSRQTGTGNEQYF.

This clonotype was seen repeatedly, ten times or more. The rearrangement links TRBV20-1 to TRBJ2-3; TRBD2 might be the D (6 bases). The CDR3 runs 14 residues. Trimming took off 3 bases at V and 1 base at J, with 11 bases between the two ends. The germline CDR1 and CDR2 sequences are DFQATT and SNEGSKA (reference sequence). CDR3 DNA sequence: TGCAGTGCTAGTTATAGCGGTCGCACAGATACGCAGTATTTT. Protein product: CSASYSGRTDTQYF.

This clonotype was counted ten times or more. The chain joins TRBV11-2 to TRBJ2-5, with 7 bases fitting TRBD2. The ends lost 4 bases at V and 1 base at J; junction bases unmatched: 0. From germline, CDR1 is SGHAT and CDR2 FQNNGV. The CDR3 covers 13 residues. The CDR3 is CASSSGGQETQYF. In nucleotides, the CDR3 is TGTGCCAGCAGCTCGGGGGGCCAAGAGACCCAGTACTTC. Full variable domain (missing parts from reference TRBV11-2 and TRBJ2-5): EAGVAQSPRYKIIEKRQSVAFWCNPISGHATLYWYQQILGQGPKLLIQFQNNGVVDDSQLPKDRFSAERLKGVDSTLKIQPAKLEDSAVYLCASSSGGQETQYFGPGTRLLVL.

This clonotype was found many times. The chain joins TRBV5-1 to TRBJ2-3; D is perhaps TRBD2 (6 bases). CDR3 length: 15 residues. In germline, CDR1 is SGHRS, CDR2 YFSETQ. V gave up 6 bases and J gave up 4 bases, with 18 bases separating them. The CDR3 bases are TGCGCCAGCATGGTCGGGCGCGGGGTCCCAGATACGCAGTATTTT. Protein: CASMVGRGVPDTQYF.

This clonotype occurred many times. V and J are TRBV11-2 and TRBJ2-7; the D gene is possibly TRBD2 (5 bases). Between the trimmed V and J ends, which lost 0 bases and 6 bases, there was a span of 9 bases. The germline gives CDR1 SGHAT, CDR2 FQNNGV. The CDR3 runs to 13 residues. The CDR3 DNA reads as TGTGCCAGCAGCTTAGATAGAGGGTCCGAGCAGTACTTC. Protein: CASSLDRGSEQYF. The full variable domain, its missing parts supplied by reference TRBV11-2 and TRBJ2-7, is EAGVAQSPRYKIIEKRQSVAFWCNPISGHATLYWYQQILGQGPKLLIQFQNNGVVDDSQLPKDRFSAERLKGVDSTLKIQPAKLEDSAVYLCASSLDRGSEQYFGPGTRLTVT.

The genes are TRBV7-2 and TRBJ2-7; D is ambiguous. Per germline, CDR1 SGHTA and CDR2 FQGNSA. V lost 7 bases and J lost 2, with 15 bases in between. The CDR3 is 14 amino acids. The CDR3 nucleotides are TGTGCCAGCACAACCGGAGACGGAGCCTACGAGCAGTACTTC. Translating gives CASTTGDGAYEQYF. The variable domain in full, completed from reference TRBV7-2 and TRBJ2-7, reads GAGVSQSPSNKVTEKGKDVELRCDPISGHTALYWYRQSLGQGLEFLIYFQGNSAPDKSGLPSDRFSAERTGGSVSTLTIQRTQQEDSAVYLCASTTGDGAYEQYFGPGTRLTVT.

The CDR3 loop reads CASSYSYTYEQYV. Here the CDR3 DNA reads TGTGCCAGCAGTTACTCGTACACCTACGAGCAGTACGTC. The genes are TRBV6-2 or TRBV6-3 and TRBJ2-7; D uncertain. The length of the CDR3 is 13 residues. CDR1 is MNHEY and CDR2 is SVGEGT in the germline V gene. The ends were cut back, 0 bases at V and 2 bases at J, with 5 bases in the middle.

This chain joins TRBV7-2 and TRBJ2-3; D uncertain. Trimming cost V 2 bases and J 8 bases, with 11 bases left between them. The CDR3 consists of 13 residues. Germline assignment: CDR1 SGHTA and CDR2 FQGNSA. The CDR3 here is CASSLSATGTQYF. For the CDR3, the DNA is TGTGCCAGCAGCTTAAGTGCGACGGGTACGCAGTATTTT.

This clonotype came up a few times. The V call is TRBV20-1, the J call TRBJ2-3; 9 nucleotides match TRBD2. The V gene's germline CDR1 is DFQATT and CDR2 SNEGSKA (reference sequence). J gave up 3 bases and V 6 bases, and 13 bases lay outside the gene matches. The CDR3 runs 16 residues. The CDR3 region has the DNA TGCAGTGCCTTTCCCCCTTCTAGCGGGGCTACAGATACGCAGTATTTT. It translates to CSAFPPSSGATDTQYF.

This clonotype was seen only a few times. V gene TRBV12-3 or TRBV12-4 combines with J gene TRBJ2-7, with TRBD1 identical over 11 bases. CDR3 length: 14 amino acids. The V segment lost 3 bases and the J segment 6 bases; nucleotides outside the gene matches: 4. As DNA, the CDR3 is TGTGCCAGCAGTTTTGGACAGGGGGCGTTCGAGCAGTACTTC. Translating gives CASSFGQGAFEQYF.

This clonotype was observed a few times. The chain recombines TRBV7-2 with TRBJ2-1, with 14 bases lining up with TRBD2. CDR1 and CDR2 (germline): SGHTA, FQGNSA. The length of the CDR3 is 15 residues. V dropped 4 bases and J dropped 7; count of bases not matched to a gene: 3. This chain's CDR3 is CASSSGLAGVNEQFF. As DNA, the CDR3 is TGTGCCAGCAGCTCGGGACTAGCGGGGGTAAATGAGCAGTTCTTC.

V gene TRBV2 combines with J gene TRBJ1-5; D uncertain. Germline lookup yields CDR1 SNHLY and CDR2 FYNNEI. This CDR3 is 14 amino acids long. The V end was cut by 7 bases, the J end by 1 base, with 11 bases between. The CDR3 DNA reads TGTGCCAGCACGGGCTCAGGCAGCAATCAGCCCCAGCATTTT. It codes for CASTGSGSNQPQHF.

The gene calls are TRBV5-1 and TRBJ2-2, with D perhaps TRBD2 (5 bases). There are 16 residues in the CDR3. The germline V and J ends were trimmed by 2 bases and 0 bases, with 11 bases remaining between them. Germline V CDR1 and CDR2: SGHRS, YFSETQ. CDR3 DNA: TGCGCCAGCAGCTTAAACGGGATATCGAACACCGGGGAGCTGTTTTTT. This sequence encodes CASSLNGISNTGELFF.

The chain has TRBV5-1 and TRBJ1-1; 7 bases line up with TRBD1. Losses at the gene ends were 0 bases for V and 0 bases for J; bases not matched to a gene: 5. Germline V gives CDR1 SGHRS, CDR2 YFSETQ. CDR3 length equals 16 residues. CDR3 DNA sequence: TGCGCCAGCAGCTTGGAGAGACAGGGAATGAACACTGAAGCTTTCTTT. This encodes CASSLERQGMNTEAFF.

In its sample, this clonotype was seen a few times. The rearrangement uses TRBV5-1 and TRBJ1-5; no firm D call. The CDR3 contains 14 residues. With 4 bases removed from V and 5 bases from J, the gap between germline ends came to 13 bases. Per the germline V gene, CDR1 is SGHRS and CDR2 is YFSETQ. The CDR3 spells CASSAGGGDQPQHF. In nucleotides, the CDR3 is TGCGCCAGCAGCGCAGGTGGAGGAGATCAGCCCCAGCATTTT.

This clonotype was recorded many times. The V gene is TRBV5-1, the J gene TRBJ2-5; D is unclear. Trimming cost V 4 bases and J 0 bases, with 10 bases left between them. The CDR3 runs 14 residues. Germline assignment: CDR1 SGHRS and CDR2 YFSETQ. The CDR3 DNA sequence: TGCGCCAGCAGCCAGGACGGAAACCAAGAGACCCAGTACTTC. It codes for CASSQDGNQETQYF.

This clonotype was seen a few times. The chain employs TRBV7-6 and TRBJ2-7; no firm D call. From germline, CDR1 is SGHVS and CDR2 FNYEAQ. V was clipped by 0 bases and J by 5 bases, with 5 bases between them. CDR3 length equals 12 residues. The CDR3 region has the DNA TGTGCCAGCAGCTTAGCACTTGACGAGCAGTACTTC. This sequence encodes CASSLALDEQYF.

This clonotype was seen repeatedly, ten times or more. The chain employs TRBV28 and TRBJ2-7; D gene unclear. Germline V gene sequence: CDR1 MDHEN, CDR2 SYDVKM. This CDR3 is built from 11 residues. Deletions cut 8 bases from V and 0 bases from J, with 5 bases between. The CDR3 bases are TGTGCCAGCGCAAGCTCCTACGAGCAGTACGTC. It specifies CASASSYEQYV.

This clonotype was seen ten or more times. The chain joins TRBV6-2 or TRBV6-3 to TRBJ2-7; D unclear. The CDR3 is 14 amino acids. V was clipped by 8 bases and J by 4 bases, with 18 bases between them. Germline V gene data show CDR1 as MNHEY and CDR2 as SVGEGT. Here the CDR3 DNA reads TGTGCCAGCCGTCGTGGGCGAGCATTATACGAGCAGTACTTC. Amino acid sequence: CASRRGRALYEQYF.

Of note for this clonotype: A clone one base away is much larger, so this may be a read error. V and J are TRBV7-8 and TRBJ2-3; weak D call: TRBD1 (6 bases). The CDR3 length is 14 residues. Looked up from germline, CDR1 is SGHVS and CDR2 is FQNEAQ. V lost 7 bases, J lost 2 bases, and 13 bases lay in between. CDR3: CASINQGITDTQYF. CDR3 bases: TGTGCCAGCATCAATCAGGGGATCACAGATACGCAGTATTTT. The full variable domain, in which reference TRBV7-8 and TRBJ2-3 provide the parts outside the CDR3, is GAGVSQSPRYKVAKRGQDVALRCDPISGHVSLFWYQQALGQGPEFLTYFQNEAQLDKSGLPSDRFFAERPEGSVSTLKIQRTQQEDSAVYLCASINQGITDTQYFGPGTRLTVL.

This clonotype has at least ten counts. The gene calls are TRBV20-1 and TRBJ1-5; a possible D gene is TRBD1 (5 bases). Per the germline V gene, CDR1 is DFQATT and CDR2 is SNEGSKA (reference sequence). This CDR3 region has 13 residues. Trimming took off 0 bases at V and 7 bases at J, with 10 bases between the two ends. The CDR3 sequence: CSARELAGQPQHF. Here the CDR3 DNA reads TGCAGTGCTAGAGAACTTGCAGGGCAGCCCCAGCATTTT.

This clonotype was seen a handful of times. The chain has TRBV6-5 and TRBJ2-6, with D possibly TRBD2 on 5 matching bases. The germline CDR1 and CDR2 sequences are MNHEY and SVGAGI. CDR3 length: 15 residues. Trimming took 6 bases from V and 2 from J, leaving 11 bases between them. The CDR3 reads CASRFGGTGANVLTF. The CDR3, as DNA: TGTGCCAGCAGGTTTGGAGGAACTGGGGCCAACGTCCTGACTTTC.

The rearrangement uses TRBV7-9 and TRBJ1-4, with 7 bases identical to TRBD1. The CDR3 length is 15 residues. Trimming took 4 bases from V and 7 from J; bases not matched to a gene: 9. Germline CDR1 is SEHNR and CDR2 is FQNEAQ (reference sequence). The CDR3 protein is CASSSSQGLGEKLFF. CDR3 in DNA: TGTGCCAGCAGCTCCTCACAGGGGTTAGGTGAAAAACTGTTTTTT.

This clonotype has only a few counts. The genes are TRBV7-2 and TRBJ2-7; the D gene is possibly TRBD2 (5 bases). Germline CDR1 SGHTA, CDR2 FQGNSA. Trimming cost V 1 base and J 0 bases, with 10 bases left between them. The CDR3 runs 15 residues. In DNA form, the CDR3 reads TGTGCCAGCAGCTTAGAGGCGGGTCTCTCCTACGAGCAGTACTTC. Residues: CASSLEAGLSYEQYF. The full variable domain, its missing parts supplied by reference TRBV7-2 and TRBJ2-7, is GAGVSQSPSNKVTEKGKDVELRCDPISGHTALYWYRQSLGQGLEFLIYFQGNSAPDKSGLPSDRFSAERTGGSVSTLTIQRTQQEDSAVYLCASSLEAGLSYEQYFGPGTRLTVT.

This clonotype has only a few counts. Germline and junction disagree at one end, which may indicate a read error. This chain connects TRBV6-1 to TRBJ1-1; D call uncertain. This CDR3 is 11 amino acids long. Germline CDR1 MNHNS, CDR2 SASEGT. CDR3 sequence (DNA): TGTGCCAGCACTGAAGACATTCAGGTTTTCTTT. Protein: CASTEDIQVFF.

CDR3 amino acids: CASRGPQGQNTEAFF. The CDR3, as DNA: TGTGCCAGCAGGGGCCCGCAGGGCCAGAACACTGAAGCTTTCTTT. The chain recombines TRBV6-2 or TRBV6-3 with TRBJ1-1; the D gene is possibly TRBD1 (5 bases). Trimming shortened V by 6 bases and J by 1 base, and 15 bases separated the two germline ends. This CDR3 has 15 residues. Per germline, CDR1 MNHEY and CDR2 SVGEGT.